This T cell receptor (beta chain) was recorded in a study of cytomegalovirus exposure and HLA in healthy donors. General study results and limits: Accurate prediction of HLA-A and HLA-B alleles (for most subjects) was reportedly achieved from TCR beta sequences.

This clone was seen only once. The antigen is not known. PCR amplification relied on 60 Vbeta primers (plus 13 Jbeta primers). The method was immunoSEQ multiplex PCR; TCRdb's version includes in-frame clones alone and lacks a portion of them. Here the sample spans roughly 110,000 clones, 74% being singletons. Unmatched junction bases numbered 9, after V lost 4 bases and J lost 8 bases. CDR3 size: 14 residues. From germline, CDR1 is SGHRS and CDR2 YFSETQ. The sequenced sample was PBMCs. This TCR came from a middle-aged woman in good health and CMV-seropositive. The chain links TRBV5-1 to TRBJ2-4; TRBD1 matches at 7 bases. CDR3 bases: TGCGCCAGCAGCCCCGGGACAGCCCTTGACATTCAGTACTTC. The encoded protein is CASSPGTALDIQYF.